This TCR beta chain was found in a study of vaccination effects on CD4 cells after COVID-19. From germline, CDR1 is SGHRS and CDR2 YFSETQ. V was pared by 0 bases and J by 6 bases, with 3 bases of the junction left unmatched. The CDR3 sequence is 14 residues long. This table comes from immunoSEQ multiplex PCR, and its TCRdb copy is limited to in-frame clones, with some not included. The sample lists 70,000 or so clones, 73% seen once, with about 5% in the top ten. This clone has only a few counts. Its specificity is not known. Ahead of sequencing, the ViraFEST assay grew antigen-specific CD4+ T cells using viral peptide pools. CD4+ T cell isolation took place after less than 13 days of culture. Between March and December 2020, the person had a SARS-CoV-2 infection that PCR confirmed.

Material: CD4+ T cells from PBMCs cultured with HIV peptides, obtained before COVID-19 vaccination. Subset noted: HIV-1 Nef peptide pool negative control/reference culture. The chain couples TRBV5-1 to TRBJ2-1, with 7 bases matching TRBD2. The TCR was taken from a human donor who had a prior SARS-CoV-2 infection. For the CDR3, the DNA is TGCGCCAGCAGCTTGGATAGACTAGCCAATGAGCAGTTCTTC. Residues: CASSLDRLANEQFF.